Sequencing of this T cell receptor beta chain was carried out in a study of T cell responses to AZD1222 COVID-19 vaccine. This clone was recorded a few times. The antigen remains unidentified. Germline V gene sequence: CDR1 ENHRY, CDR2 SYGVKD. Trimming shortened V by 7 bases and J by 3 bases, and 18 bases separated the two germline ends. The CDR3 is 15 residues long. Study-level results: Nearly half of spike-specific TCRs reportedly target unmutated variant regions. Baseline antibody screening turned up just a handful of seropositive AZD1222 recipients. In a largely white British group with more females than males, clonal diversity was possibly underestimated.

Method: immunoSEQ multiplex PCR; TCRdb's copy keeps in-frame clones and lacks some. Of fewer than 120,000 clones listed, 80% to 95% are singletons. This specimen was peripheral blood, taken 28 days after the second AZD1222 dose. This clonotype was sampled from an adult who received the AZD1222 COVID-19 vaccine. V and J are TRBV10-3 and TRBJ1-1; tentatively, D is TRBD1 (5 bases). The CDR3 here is CAITSRALGDTEAFF. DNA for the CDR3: TGTGCCATCACGTCAAGGGCCTTGGGGGACACTGAAGCTTTCTTT.